This TCR beta chain is from a study of blood T cell repertoires in COVID-19. Recovered status in Cohort 3 required two negative PCRs, clearance, or symptom resolution. CDR1 is LGHDT, CDR2 YNNKEL, per germline (reference sequence). V dropped 4 bases and J dropped 5; count of bases not matched to a gene: 7. This CDR3 comprises 15 residues. This table comes from immunoSEQ multiplex PCR, and its TCRdb copy is limited to in-frame clones, with some not included. The data show about 260,000 clones, with 86% seen just once and approximately 2.1% held by the top ten. Sequences were obtained from PBMCs or T cells enriched from blood (not recorded which). The chain combines TRBV3-1 (or the pseudogene TRBV3-2) with TRBJ2-5; 10 nucleotides line up with TRBD1. This receptor was taken from a woman aged 45-65 years who had recovered from COVID-19. The CDR3 nucleotides are TGTGCCAGCAGCCCCCGACAGGGGGCTTGGGAGACCCAGTACTTC. This translates into CASSPRQGAWETQYF.